This T cell receptor (beta chain) was documented in a study of blood T cell repertoires in COVID-19. The germline V gene encodes CDR1 SEHNR and CDR2 FQNEAQ (reference sequence). Trimming removed 5 bases from V and 4 bases from J; junction bases left unmatched: 7. The CDR3 runs 14 residues. Participants in the exposed group had met a COVID-19 case in the 2 weeks before joining the study. TCRdb's table, derived via immunoSEQ multiplex PCR, lists solely in-frame clones and lacks some. Of 140,000 or so clones listed, 84% are singletons. This receptor was obtained from a woman between 18 and 29 years old who had been exposed to COVID-19. V usage is TRBV7-9 and J usage is TRBJ1-2; 7 bases match TRBD1. The sample was PBMCs or T cells enriched from blood (not recorded which). CDR3 in amino acids: CASSQQGTTYGYTF. The CDR3 DNA is TGTGCCAGCAGCCAACAGGGGACGACCTATGGCTACACCTTC.